This T cell receptor (beta chain) was recovered during a study of a mutant IDH1 vaccine in newly diagnosed glioma. The CDR3 is 14 residues long. V lost 4 bases to trimming and J lost 5 bases; unmatched junction nucleotides: 2. Germline assignment: CDR1 SGDLS and CDR2 YYNGEE. General study findings and limits: There were vaccine-induced immune responses in roughly 92% of the patients.

Time point noted: week 23, last vaccination. The vaccine gave 300 ug of a 20-mer mutant IDH1 peptide subcutaneously per dose. The assay was immunoSEQ multiplex PCR, and TCRdb's table has in-frame clones only and misses some. The sample yields some 26,000 clones, roughly 80% seen once. As to this clone: Its cognate antigen is unknown.

The sequences come from PBMCs, collected from a glioma patient whose treatment included an IDH1 peptide vaccine. The rearrangement links TRBV9 to TRBJ2-5, with 13 nucleotides matching TRBD2. The receptor was isolated from a woman in her twenties or thirties with glioma. CDR3 DNA sequence: TGTGCCAGCAGCATGGGACTAGCGGGGGAGACCCAGTACTTC. Encoded protein: CASSMGLAGETQYF.